Following are 12 T cell receptor beta chains from one sample sequenced in a study of Ad26.COV2.S vaccination and SARS-CoV-2 variants. Data came from immunoSEQ multiplex PCR; TCRdb stores just in-frame clones and leaves some out. The profile shows 350,000 to 400,000 clones, around nine tenths of them singletons. Specified treatment: 15 to 20 received Ad26.COV2.S at low or high dose, single or two shots; 5 received placebo; per-sample allocation not given. Sampling was performed 63 days after the first vaccine or placebo injection. This specimen was peripheral blood, taken in a trial of Ad26.COV2.S vaccine versus placebo. These receptor sequences come from a person aged 18 to 65 who received the Ad26.COV2.S COVID-19 vaccine or a placebo.

This clone has just one count. The rearrangement links TRBV15 to TRBJ2-3; D gene ambiguous. CDR1 and CDR2 (germline): LNHNV, YYDKDF (reference sequence). The CDR3 is 14 residues long. Trimming removed 6 bases at V and 2 bases at J, with 12 bases between. The CDR3 DNA is TGTGCCACCAGTCGGCTAGTGGCCACAGATACGCAGTATTTT. Its protein is CATSRLVATDTQYF.

V is TRBV7-2 and J is TRBJ1-1, with 9 bases identical to TRBD1. The CDR3 has 17 amino acids. Germline V CDR1 and CDR2: SGHTA, FQGNSA. V dropped 1 base and J dropped 5; count of bases not matched to a gene: 11. The CDR3 DNA sequence: TGTGCCAGCAGCTTAGGAGGATTTTTTGGGACAGGGACTGAAGCTTTCTTT. Encoded protein: CASSLGGFFGTGTEAFF. The variable domain in full, with the rest retrieved from reference TRBV7-2 and TRBJ1-1, is GAGVSQSPSNKVTEKGKDVELRCDPISGHTALYWYRQSLGQGLEFLIYFQGNSAPDKSGLPSDRFSAERTGGSVSTLTIQRTQQEDSAVYLCASSLGGFFGTGTEAFFGQGTRLTVV.

This chain connects TRBV6-2 or TRBV6-3 to TRBJ2-7, with 8 bases that match TRBD2. The CDR3 runs 16 residues. V lost 6 bases, J lost 3 bases, and 13 bases stayed unmatched. Germline lookup yields CDR1 MNHEY and CDR2 SVGEGT. CDR3 sequence: CASSFGGASLNYEQYF. DNA for the CDR3: TGTGCCAGCAGCTTCGGGGGGGCCTCCTTGAACTACGAGCAGTACTTC.

This clone was picked up a small number of times. The chain uses TRBV6-1 and TRBJ1-3; 7 nucleotides line up with TRBD1. The trim removed 0 bases at V and 2 bases at J, leaving 10 bases unmatched. The CDR3 is 18 residues long. CDR1 and CDR2 from the germline V gene are MNHNS and SASEGT. CDR3 protein: CASSEARKGAVTGNTIYF. In nucleotides, the CDR3 is TGTGCCAGCAGTGAAGCTCGGAAGGGGGCGGTCACTGGAAACACCATATATTTT.

This clone came up once. CDR3 residues: CASSPGRGRVRNQPQHF. In nucleotides, the CDR3 is TGTGCCAGCTCACCTGGTCGGGGCCGAGTCCGAAATCAGCCCCAGCATTTT. J is TRBJ1-5 and V is TRBV18, with D possibly matching TRBD1 (5 bases). CDR1 KGHSH and CDR2 LQKENI come from the germline V gene. V shed 3 bases and J shed 4 bases, with 19 bases lying between them. The CDR3 contains 17 residues.

CDR3 nucleotides: TGTGCCAGCAGTCGGACTGACAATGAGCAGTTCTTC. It encodes CASSRTDNEQFF. The V call is TRBV6-2 or TRBV6-3, the J call TRBJ2-1, with TRBD2 as a possible D gene (5 bases). With 5 bases removed from V and 5 bases from J, the gap between germline ends came to 7 bases. Germline V gene data show CDR1 as MNHEY and CDR2 as SVGEGT. The CDR3 consists of 12 residues.

The chain employs TRBV7-2 and TRBJ1-1; D gene ambiguous. The CDR3 has 13 residues. Deletions cut 5 bases from V and 2 bases from J, with 9 bases between. Germline-derived CDR1 and CDR2 are SGHTA and FQGNSA. The CDR3 DNA sequence: TGTGCCAGCAGCCTCTATATAAACACTGAAGCTTTCTTT. Protein product: CASSLYINTEAFF. The complete variable domain, with remaining parts taken from reference TRBV7-2 and TRBJ1-1, reads GAGVSQSPSNKVTEKGKDVELRCDPISGHTALYWYRQSLGQGLEFLIYFQGNSAPDKSGLPSDRFSAERTGGSVSTLTIQRTQQEDSAVYLCASSLYINTEAFFGQGTRLTVV.

The rearrangement links TRBV27 to TRBJ1-1; 9 bases align to TRBD1. The V and J ends lost 5 bases and 4 bases, in that order; junction bases with no gene match: 5. Germline V CDR1 and CDR2: MNHEY, SMNVEV (reference sequence). This CDR3 has 14 residues. The CDR3 region is CASSRRDRATEAFF. The CDR3 DNA reads as TGTGCCAGCAGTCGAAGGGACAGGGCCACTGAAGCTTTCTTT.

The V and J genes are TRBV10-3 and TRBJ2-2; weak D call: TRBD1 (6 bases). Trimming left V 4 bases short and J 4 bases short, with 16 bases between. From germline, CDR1 is ENHRY and CDR2 SYGVKD. This CDR3 spans 16 amino acids. This chain's CDR3 is CAISVSRTGTTGELFF. The CDR3 DNA is TGTGCCATCAGTGTTTCGAGAACAGGGACCACCGGGGAGCTGTTTTTT.

This clone was picked up a small number of times. This chain joins TRBV3-1 (or the pseudogene TRBV3-2) and TRBJ2-3; perhaps TRBD2 as D (5 bases). The CDR3 covers 16 residues. Trimming took 1 base from V and 1 from J, leaving 12 bases between them. CDR1 and CDR2 from the germline V gene are LGHDT and YNNKEL (reference sequence). CDR3 region: CASSQGLSGGTDTQYF. CDR3 sequence (DNA): TGTGCCAGCAGCCAAGGACTATCCGGGGGCACAGATACGCAGTATTTT.

This clone was found once. The chain couples TRBV19 to TRBJ1-5, with TRBD1 matching 9 bases. V trimming: 6 bases; J trimming: 1 base; junction bases outside the gene matches: 13. Germline V gene data show CDR1 as LNHDA and CDR2 as SQIVND (reference sequence). The CDR3 extends over 18 amino acids. The CDR3 spells CASSPGTGRFASNQPQHF. Written as DNA, the CDR3 is TGTGCCAGTAGCCCCGGGACAGGGCGGTTTGCGAGCAATCAGCCCCAGCATTTT.

V usage is TRBV30 and J usage is TRBJ2-2; D possibly corresponds to TRBD1 (6 bases). CDR1 is GTSNPN, CDR2 SVGIG, per germline (reference sequence). The CDR3 loop spans 15 amino acids. V was pared by 1 base and J by 1 base, with 10 bases between. The CDR3 DNA reads as TGTGCCTGGAGTGGATCGGACAGGAACACCGGGGAGCTGTTTTTT. As protein: CAWSGSDRNTGELFF.